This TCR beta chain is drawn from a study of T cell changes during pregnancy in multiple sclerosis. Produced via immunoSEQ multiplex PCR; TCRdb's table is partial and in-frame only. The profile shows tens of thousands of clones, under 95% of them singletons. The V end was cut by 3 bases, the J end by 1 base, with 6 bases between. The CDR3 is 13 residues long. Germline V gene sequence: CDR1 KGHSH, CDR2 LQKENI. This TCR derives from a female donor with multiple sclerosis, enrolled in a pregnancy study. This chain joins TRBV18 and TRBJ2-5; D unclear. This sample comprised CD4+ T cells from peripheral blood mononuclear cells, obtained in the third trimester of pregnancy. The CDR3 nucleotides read TGTGCCAGCTCACCTAGGAGCCAAGAGACCCAGTACTTC. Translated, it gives CASSPRSQETQYF.